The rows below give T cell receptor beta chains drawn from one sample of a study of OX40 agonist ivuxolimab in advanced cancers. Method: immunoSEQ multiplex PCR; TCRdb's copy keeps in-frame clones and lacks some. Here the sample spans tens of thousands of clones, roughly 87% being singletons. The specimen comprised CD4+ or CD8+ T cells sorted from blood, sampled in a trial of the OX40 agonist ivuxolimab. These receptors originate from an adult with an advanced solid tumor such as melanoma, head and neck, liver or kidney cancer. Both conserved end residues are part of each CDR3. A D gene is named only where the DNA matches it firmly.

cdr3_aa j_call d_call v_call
CASSLDRGGNWYQETQYF TRBJ2-5 . TRBV5-4
CASSLRGGTEAFF TRBJ1-1 . TRBV5-1
CASIVGAGVNEQFF TRBJ2-1 TRBD2 TRBV28
CASSHWGLADSYEQYF TRBJ2-7 TRBD2 TRBV23-1
CASSYTQETQYF TRBJ2-5 . TRBV25-1
CASSPRLEGTGELFF TRBJ2-2 . TRBV4-1
CASSQAPIYYEQYF TRBJ2-7 . TRBV4-1
CASSRGGPSGANVLTF TRBJ2-6 . TRBV5-4
CASSPLEGGGSYNSPLHF TRBJ1-6 . TRBV28
CASSSRPRMTTNEKLFF TRBJ1-4 . TRBV7-9
CASSIRGGAGANVLTF TRBJ2-6 TRBD2 TRBV19